The 26 T cell receptor beta chains below were found in one sample sequenced in a study of blood T cell repertoires in COVID-19. Sequencing was performed with immunoSEQ multiplex PCR; in TCRdb, only in-frame clones are kept and a portion is missing. The sample shows 250,000 to 300,000 clones, 70% to 90% of them seen only once. The sequencing sample was made of peripheral blood. The receptors stem from a woman in her sixties or seventies with COVID-19, enrolled during active disease.

The chain combines TRBV14 with TRBJ1-1; D perhaps matches TRBD1 (6 bases). V lost 4 bases and J lost 8, with 8 bases in between. CDR1 and CDR2 (germline): SGHDN, FVKESK. This CDR3 has 11 residues. CDR3 in amino acids: CASSRDREAFF. CDR3 coding DNA: TGTGCCAGCAGCCGCGACAGGGAAGCTTTCTTT.

This clone was seen once. This chain connects TRBV30 to TRBJ2-2, with 8 bases lining up with TRBD1. Germline loops: CDR1 GTSNPN, CDR2 SVGIG (reference sequence). V gave up 0 bases and J gave up 14 bases; unmatched junction bases: 5. The CDR3 covers 12 residues. The CDR3 sequence: CAWSVTGQVLFF. CDR3 sequence (DNA): TGTGCCTGGAGTGTAACGGGACAGGTCCTGTTTTTT.

This rearrangement joins TRBV18 to TRBJ1-1, with 12 bases lining up with TRBD1. Trimming removed 0 bases from V and 4 bases from J; junction bases left unmatched: 6. Per germline, CDR1 KGHSH and CDR2 LQKENI. The CDR3 has 17 residues. The CDR3 reads CASSPPGGTGGRTEAFF. The CDR3 DNA sequence: TGTGCCAGCTCACCACCGGGCGGGACAGGGGGCCGCACTGAAGCTTTCTTT.

This sequence joins TRBV5-5 and TRBJ2-2; 9 positions agree with TRBD1. There are 17 residues in the CDR3. Looked up from germline, CDR1 is SGHKS and CDR2 is YYEKEE (reference sequence). With 4 bases clipped from V and 5 bases from J, the junction kept 12 bases outside the gene matches. CDR3 nucleotide sequence: TGTGCCAGCAGCCCCTCCGGACAGGGGCGCCCAACCGGGGAGCTGTTTTTT. It encodes CASSPSGQGRPTGELFF.

The chain joins TRBV5-1 to TRBJ2-7, with 8 nucleotides matching TRBD2. Trimming at V came to 4 bases and at J to 3 bases, leaving 6 bases not matched to a gene. This CDR3 spans 14 amino acids. Germline CDR1 is SGHRS and CDR2 is YFSETQ. The CDR3 sequence is CASSQRTSFYEQYF. The CDR3, as DNA: TGCGCCAGCAGCCAAAGGACTAGCTTCTACGAGCAGTACTTC.

A few counts support this clone. The rearrangement joins TRBV5-6 to TRBJ2-7; 8 positions agree with TRBD1. V was clipped by 3 bases and J by 3 bases; unmatched bases: 8. Germline V gene sequence: CDR1 SGHDT, CDR2 YYEEEE. The CDR3 extends over 15 amino acids. This CDR3 is CASSSARTGNYEQYF. The CDR3 DNA reads as TGTGCCAGCAGCTCGGCTCGGACAGGGAACTACGAGCAGTACTTC.

CDR3 protein: CASSQEGVKGQPQHF. DNA for the CDR3: TGCGCCAGCAGCCAAGAAGGGGTGAAGGGACAGCCCCAGCATTTT. V usage is TRBV4-1 and J usage is TRBJ1-5; D is perhaps TRBD1 (5 bases). Germline V gene lookup returns CDR1 MGHRA and CDR2 YSYEKL. This CDR3 region has 15 residues. Trimming took 0 bases from V and 7 from J, leaving 13 bases between them.

The chain carries TRBV19 and TRBJ1-5, with 11 bases fitting TRBD1. From germline, CDR1 is LNHDA and CDR2 SQIVND (reference sequence). The CDR3 spans 16 residues. V dropped 4 bases and J dropped 7; count of bases not matched to a gene: 9. The CDR3 sequence: CASSNPGQGVWQPQHF. CDR3 coding DNA: TGTGCCAGTAGTAATCCGGGACAGGGGGTCTGGCAGCCCCAGCATTTT. Full variable domain (missing parts from reference TRBV19 and TRBJ1-5): DGGITQSPKYLFRKEGQNVTLSCEQNLNHDAMYWYRQDPGQGLRLIYYSQIVNDFQKGDIAEGYSVSREKKESFPLTVTSAQKNPTAFYLCASSNPGQGVWQPQHFGDGTRLSIL.

The chain uses TRBV6-2 or TRBV6-3 and TRBJ2-1, with no clear D. CDR3 length equals 11 residues. Looked up from germline, CDR1 is MNHEY and CDR2 is SVGEGT. Trimming stripped 3 bases from V and 8 bases from J, with 5 bases between. CDR3 bases: TGTGCCAGCAGTTATCCGGATGAGCAGTTCTTC. This codes for CASSYPDEQFF.

A few counts support this clone. The junction and the germline gene differ at one end; a read error may be behind it. CDR3 sequence (DNA): TGTGCCAGCAGTTACAAGCCGGGGGTGACTGAGGCTTTCTTT. It encodes CASSYKPGVTEAFF. The J gene is TRBJ1-1, the V gene TRBV6-5; D possibly corresponds to TRBD1 (5 bases). The CDR3 runs 14 residues. Per germline, CDR1 MNHEY and CDR2 SVGAGI.

The chain uses TRBV5-1 and TRBJ1-2; 10 bases match TRBD1. The CDR3 has 15 residues. Germline V CDR1 and CDR2: SGHRS, YFSETQ. V lost 7 bases, J lost 5 bases, and 11 bases stayed unmatched. CDR3 loop: CASASGGQGRYGYTF. DNA of the CDR3: TGCGCCAGCGCCTCGGGGGGACAGGGGAGGTATGGCTACACCTTC.

This clone was picked up a small number of times. The chain combines TRBV5-4 with TRBJ1-2; tentatively, D is TRBD1 (6 bases). The CDR3 covers 15 residues. V lost 3 bases, J lost 1 base, and 13 bases lay in between. In germline, CDR1 is SGHNT, CDR2 YYREEE (reference sequence). The DNA for the CDR3 is TGTGCCAGCAGCTCCTCTCGGACAGATAACTATGGCTACACCTTC. Its translation is CASSSSRTDNYGYTF.

This chain uses TRBV30 with TRBJ1-1; D uncertain. Trimming left V 2 bases short and J 0 bases short, with 7 bases between. The CDR3 has 13 amino acids. CDR1 and CDR2 from the germline V gene are GTSNPN and SVGIG (reference sequence). The CDR3 loop is CAWSRLMNTEAFF. CDR3 in DNA: TGTGCCTGGAGTAGACTGATGAACACTGAAGCTTTCTTT.

This clone appeared a few times. The chain carries TRBV6-2 or TRBV6-3 and TRBJ2-3; D is uncertain. CDR1 and CDR2 from the germline V gene are MNHEY and SVGEGT. The V end lost 0 bases, the J end lost 8 bases, and 6 bases lay between the germline ends. The CDR3 spans 12 residues. The CDR3 sequence is CASSYSTITQYF. The CDR3 region has the DNA TGTGCCAGCAGTTACTCCACTATTACGCAGTATTTT.

V gene TRBV7-2 combines with J gene TRBJ2-1, with TRBD2 identical over 12 bases. Trimming cost V 1 base and J 7 bases; bases outside gene matches: 8. The CDR3 is made up of 17 amino acids. CDR1 SGHTA and CDR2 FQGNSA come from the germline V gene. The CDR3 spells CASSLGPLAGGPNEQFF. DNA of the CDR3: TGTGCCAGCAGCTTAGGACCCCTAGCGGGGGGGCCTAATGAGCAGTTCTTC.

This clone has a single count. The rearrangement joins TRBV6-5 to TRBJ1-4; 8 positions match TRBD1. V lost 1 base to trimming and J lost 5 bases; unmatched junction nucleotides: 3. The CDR3 is made up of 15 amino acids. Germline V gene lookup returns CDR1 MNHEY and CDR2 SVGAGI. The CDR3 reads CASSYLQGANEKLFF. The DNA for the CDR3 is TGTGCCAGCAGTTACTTGCAGGGGGCGAATGAAAAACTGTTTTTT.

The chain has TRBV29-1 and TRBJ1-1, with a tentative D call TRBD1 (6 bases). Germline V gene sequence: CDR1 SQVTM, CDR2 ANQGSEA. Trimming took 0 bases from V and 4 from J, leaving 15 bases between them. The CDR3 has 15 residues. The CDR3 nucleotides read TGCAGCGTTGAAGATCGGGAGGGGGTGAGCACTGAAGCTTTCTTT. It translates to CSVEDREGVSTEAFF.

This clone was observed a single time. The chain joins TRBV30 to TRBJ2-5; 12 bases are shared with TRBD2. The CDR3 contains 16 residues. Germline CDR1 and CDR2: GTSNPN and SVGIG (reference sequence). The junction had 14 bases not matched to a gene; V was cut back by 7 bases and J by 5 bases. CDR3 nucleotide sequence: TGTGCCTCCCCCGAATCTAGCGGGGGGGCAGGGGAGACCCAGTACTTC. Translating it yields CASPESSGGAGETQYF. The complete variable domain, with remaining parts taken from reference TRBV30 and TRBJ2-5, reads SQTIHQWPATLVQPVGSPLSLECTVEGTSNPNLYWYRQAAGRGLQLLFYSVGIGQISSEVPQNLSASRPQDRQFILSSKKLLLSDSGFYLCASPESSGGAGETQYFGPGTRLLVL.

The V call is TRBV10-3, the J call TRBJ2-2; 9 positions match TRBD1. The CDR3 is made up of 13 amino acids. The germline gives CDR1 ENHRY, CDR2 SYGVKD. After removal of 8 bases from V and 4 bases from J, the junction contained 2 bases not matched to a gene. The CDR3 nucleotides are TGTGCCATCCGGGACAGGGCCACCGGGGAGCTGTTTTTT. Translating it yields CAIRDRATGELFF.

V is TRBV18 and J is TRBJ1-5; D uncertain. CDR3 length: 13 amino acids. Trimming removed 4 bases at V and 7 bases at J, with 11 bases between. Germline V gives CDR1 KGHSH, CDR2 LQKENI. Written as DNA, the CDR3 is TGTGCCAGCTCACTCAATTGGGAGCAGCCCCAGCATTTT. The encoded protein is CASSLNWEQPQHF.

The V call is TRBV27, the J call TRBJ2-7, with 10 bases identical to TRBD1. Germline assignment: CDR1 MNHEY and CDR2 SMNVEV (reference sequence). V lost 5 bases and J lost 4; bases outside the gene matches: 5. The CDR3 extends over 14 amino acids. The CDR3 DNA reads TGTGCCAGCAGTCCTGACAGGGGGCCGTACGAGCAGTACTTC. Protein sequence: CASSPDRGPYEQYF.

The CDR3 region is CSVDRGLGYGYTF. CDR3 nucleotide sequence: TGCAGCGTTGACAGGGGGCTGGGCTATGGCTACACCTTC. The chain links TRBV29-1 to TRBJ1-2; 8 bases are shared with TRBD1. V was clipped by 3 bases and J by 4 bases; unmatched bases: 4. There are 13 residues in the CDR3. Germline loops: CDR1 SQVTM, CDR2 ANQGSEA.

The chain uses TRBV5-1 and TRBJ2-3; TRBD2 agrees at 13 bases. The CDR3 is 16 amino acids. Germline CDR1 and CDR2: SGHRS and YFSETQ. J gave up 6 bases and V 3 bases, and 7 bases lay outside the gene matches. This CDR3 reads CASSSGTSGVSDTQYF. As DNA, the CDR3 is TGCGCCAGCAGCTCAGGGACTAGCGGGGTATCCGATACGCAGTATTTT.

The chain carries TRBV7-2 and TRBJ2-3, with 8 bases identical to TRBD2. With 3 bases clipped from V and 5 bases from J, the junction kept 10 bases outside the gene matches. The germline V gene encodes CDR1 SGHTA and CDR2 FQGNSA. The CDR3 runs to 16 residues. The CDR3 DNA is TGTGCCAGCAGCTTGGGGTCGGCGGGGGGTATAGATACGCAGTATTTT. Its protein is CASSLGSAGGIDTQYF.

This chain connects TRBV6-5 to TRBJ1-1, with D unclear. The CDR3 length is 16 residues. Germline assignment: CDR1 MNHEY and CDR2 SVGAGI. The V end was cut by 4 bases, the J end by 5 bases, with 20 bases between. Here the CDR3 reads CASSSHRTAAGTEAFF. CDR3 bases: TGTGCCAGCAGTTCCCATCGGACGGCTGCGGGGACTGAAGCTTTCTTT.

With regard to this clone: Different DNA sequences within this sample yield the same CDR3. The chain recombines TRBV29-1 with TRBJ1-5; 9 bases map to TRBD1. With 4 bases clipped from V and 5 bases from J, the junction kept 0 bases outside the gene matches. Per the germline V gene, CDR1 is SQVTM and CDR2 is ANQGSEA. The CDR3 covers 12 residues. The CDR3 DNA is TGCAGCGTTGGGGACAGGGATCAGCCCCAGCATTTT. As protein: CSVGDRDQPQHF.